This T cell receptor beta chain appears in the sequencing data of a study of T cell clonotyping in hematopoietic cell transplantation. As for the study in general: Cytoreduction preceded collection of pretransplant recipient samples. Findings and limits, study-wide: At the given depth, recipient repertoires were over 97% de novo clonotypes. After transplant, recipient diversity fell while pathologically expanded clonotypes grew through day 180. No sorting was done, leaving CD4 and CD8 contributions mixed.

Comment on this clone: Antigen specificity is unknown.

Produced via immunoSEQ multiplex PCR; TCRdb's table is partial and in-frame only. This table holds 25,000 to 35,000 clones, 60% to 80% found once. The time point here: recipient sample about 28 days before transplant, after cytoreduction. With 5 bases removed from V and 3 bases from J, the gap between germline ends came to 11 bases. Per germline, CDR1 MNHEY and CDR2 SVGAGI. The CDR3 totals 13 residues. The TCR was taken from a man aged 45-65 years with myelodysplastic syndrome. Some clones in this sample may be carry-over from other donors' samples. The source was peripheral blood mononuclear cells, collected before stem cell transplant. The chain combines TRBV6-5 with TRBJ2-7; weak D call: TRBD1 (6 bases). The CDR3 region has the DNA TGTGCCAGCAGTGCCACAGGGAACTACGAGCAGTACTTC. It is translated as CASSATGNYEQYF.